The 27 T cell receptor beta chains listed next were all sequenced from one sample in a study of CD4 T cells in relation to SARS-CoV-2 and coronaviruses. Before the COVID-19 pandemic, during about 2011-2019, CD4+ T cells were taken from unexposed donors. The cells were cultured for 9 to 11 days before CD4+ T cells were isolated. Here immunoSEQ multiplex PCR was the method, and the copy in TCRdb shows in-frame clones only, minus some. The repertoire consists of about 11,000 clones, with around 70% occurring once and the leading ten covering more than 15%. What these receptors recognize is not known. Sequencing was performed on CD4+ T cells from PBMCs, cultured in vitro. Receptors originate from a human donor in good health.

This clone was recorded a few times. The V gene is TRBV7-2, the J gene TRBJ1-6; possibly TRBD1 for D (5 bases). Per germline, CDR1 SGHTA and CDR2 FQGNSA. The V end was cut by 4 bases, the J end by 5 bases, with 12 bases between. The CDR3 has 15 residues. This CDR3 is CASSYSGGNNSPLHF. CDR3 bases: TGTGCCAGCAGCTATAGCGGGGGAAATAATTCACCCCTCCACTTT.

The gene calls are TRBV24-1 and TRBJ2-3, with 9 bases that match TRBD1. Trimming removed 1 base from V and 0 bases from J; junction bases left unmatched: 1. Germline V lookup: CDR1 KGHDR, CDR2 SFDVKD. CDR3 length equals 16 residues. CDR3 loop: CATSDFTGGSTDTQYF. CDR3 sequence (DNA): TGTGCCACCAGTGATTTCACAGGGGGCAGCACAGATACGCAGTATTTT.

The J gene is TRBJ2-5, the V gene TRBV4-1; 10 nucleotides match TRBD2. After removal of 0 bases from V and 5 bases from J, the junction contained 6 bases not matched to a gene. The germline CDR1 and CDR2 sequences are MGHRA and YSYEKL. This CDR3 is 16 amino acids long. CDR3 residues: CASSQDLAGGGETQYF. CDR3 coding DNA: TGCGCCAGCAGCCAAGATTTAGCGGGGGGTGGGGAGACCCAGTACTTC.

The chain employs TRBV5-1 and TRBJ1-4, with D uncertain. The V gene's germline CDR1 is SGHRS and CDR2 YFSETQ. Trimming removed 1 base from V and 4 bases from J, with 8 bases in between. This CDR3 contains 14 residues. The CDR3 reads CASSLNVNNEKLFF. The CDR3 nucleotides are TGCGCCAGCAGCTTGAACGTAAATAATGAAAAACTGTTTTTT.

The chain employs TRBV4-2 and TRBJ2-2, with D unresolved. The CDR3 spans 15 residues. Trimming took 1 base from V and 2 from J, leaving 8 bases between them. The germline V gene encodes CDR1 LGHNA and CDR2 YNFKEQ. CDR3 amino acids: CASSQAGVNTGELFF. The CDR3 bases are TGTGCCAGCAGCCAAGCCGGAGTAAACACCGGGGAGCTGTTTTTT.

The chain carries TRBV7-9 and TRBJ1-1; D not resolved. Germline loops: CDR1 SEHNR, CDR2 FQNEAQ (reference sequence). The CDR3 runs 16 residues. Trimming took off 4 bases at V and 0 bases at J, with 15 bases between the two ends. The CDR3 loop reads CASSSTGRKMNTEAFF. The CDR3 region has the DNA TGTGCCAGCAGCTCTACCGGACGGAAAATGAACACTGAAGCTTTCTTT.

The rearrangement joins TRBV19 to TRBJ1-5; D gene unclear. The V and J ends lost 5 bases and 3 bases respectively, with 8 bases between them. CDR3 size: 13 residues. The germline V gene has CDR1 LNHDA and CDR2 SQIVND (reference sequence). CDR3 in amino acids: CASSGRVNQPQHF. CDR3 DNA: TGTGCCAGTAGTGGGAGGGTCAATCAGCCCCAGCATTTT.

J is TRBJ2-2 and V is TRBV7-9; TRBD1 matches 7 bases. With 4 bases clipped from V and 0 bases from J, the junction kept 5 bases outside the gene matches. The CDR3 length is 16 residues. CDR1 and CDR2 (germline): SEHNR, FQNEAQ (reference sequence). The CDR3 nucleotides read TGTGCCAGCAGCTCCCACAGGGGCCCGAACACCGGGGAGCTGTTTTTT. Translated: CASSSHRGPNTGELFF.

The chain carries TRBV3-1 (or the pseudogene TRBV3-2) and TRBJ2-7; unclear D gene. This CDR3 spans 13 amino acids. Trimming took 1 base from V and 4 from J, leaving 8 bases between them. The V gene's germline CDR1 is LGHDT and CDR2 YNNKEL (reference sequence). CDR3 in DNA: TGTGCCAGCAGCCAAGTGGGCGGATACGAGCAGTACTTC. Its translation is CASSQVGGYEQYF.

V is TRBV7-2 and J is TRBJ1-2; D unclear. The CDR3 has 12 amino acids. V lost 5 bases and J lost 11, with 15 bases in between. CDR1 and CDR2 (germline): SGHTA, FQGNSA. In DNA, the CDR3 is TGTGCCAGCAGCCCCTCCCGTGGAGAGTACACCTTC. This codes for CASSPSRGEYTF. The full variable domain, rest sourced from reference TRBV7-2 and TRBJ1-2, is GAGVSQSPSNKVTEKGKDVELRCDPISGHTALYWYRQSLGQGLEFLIYFQGNSAPDKSGLPSDRFSAERTGGSVSTLTIQRTQQEDSAVYLCASSPSRGEYTFGSGTRLTVV.

The rearrangement joins TRBV30 to TRBJ1-5; D is unclear. Germline V gene data show CDR1 as GTSNPN and CDR2 as SVGIG (reference sequence). The CDR3 has 14 amino acids. Between the trimmed V and J ends, which lost 0 bases and 9 bases, there was a span of 15 bases. CDR3 nucleotide sequence: TGTGCCTGGAGTGTAGGTGAGGGCCCGAGGCCCCAGCATTTT. Protein: CAWSVGEGPRPQHF. The complete variable domain, with remaining parts taken from reference TRBV30 and TRBJ1-5, reads SQTIHQWPATLVQPVGSPLSLECTVEGTSNPNLYWYRQAAGRGLQLLFYSVGIGQISSEVPQNLSASRPQDRQFILSSKKLLLSDSGFYLCAWSVGEGPRPQHFGDGTRLSIL.

In this sample, this clone turned up once. The chain couples TRBV20-1 to TRBJ2-5, with D possibly TRBD1 on 5 matching bases. CDR1 and CDR2 from the germline V gene are DFQATT and SNEGSKA (reference sequence). V lost 3 bases and J 5 bases, leaving 13 bases between the germline ends. The CDR3 extends over 13 amino acids. The CDR3 is CSASWGGRETQYF. CDR3 sequence (DNA): TGCAGTGCTAGTTGGGGCGGTAGGGAGACCCAGTACTTC.

The chain employs TRBV29-1 and TRBJ2-7; 10 bases are shared with TRBD1. The CDR3 extends over 14 amino acids. The junction had 7 bases not matched to a gene; V was cut back by 6 bases and J by 2 bases. CDR1 and CDR2 from the germline V gene are SQVTM and ANQGSEA. The CDR3 bases are TGCAGCGTCATGACCGGGACAGGGGCCTACGAGCAGTACTTC. Translation: CSVMTGTGAYEQYF.

This clone was seen once. The CDR3 loop is CASSLDRGRTEAFF. As DNA, the CDR3 is TGTGCCAGCAGCTTGGACAGGGGACGGACTGAAGCTTTCTTT. This chain connects TRBV5-4 to TRBJ1-1, with TRBD1 matching 7 bases. The CDR3 is 14 residues long. After removal of 0 bases from V and 5 bases from J, the junction contained 4 bases not matched to a gene. Germline V gene lookup returns CDR1 SGHNT and CDR2 YYREEE (reference sequence).

This chain joins TRBV19 and TRBJ1-4; the D is unclear. CDR3 length: 14 residues. Germline values: CDR1 LNHDA, CDR2 SQIVND (reference sequence). The V and J ends lost 3 bases and 4 bases respectively, with 9 bases between them. Written as DNA, the CDR3 is TGTGCCAGTAGTATTACGGATCTTAATGAAAAACTGTTTTTT. It encodes CASSITDLNEKLFF.

The chain is built from TRBV19 and TRBJ1-5, with no clear D. This CDR3 has 16 residues. Germline V gene data show CDR1 as LNHDA and CDR2 as SQIVND (reference sequence). V shed 3 bases and J shed 2 bases, with 14 bases lying between them. CDR3 sequence reads: CASSIRRGDGNQPQHF. CDR3 coding DNA: TGTGCCAGTAGTATCCGACGCGGGGATGGCAATCAGCCCCAGCATTTT.

The chain uses TRBV6-5 and TRBJ2-7, with TRBD1 matching over 8 bases. V gave up 7 bases and J gave up 1 base; unmatched junction bases: 9. CDR1 and CDR2 (germline): MNHEY, SVGAGI. This CDR3 has 15 amino acids. The CDR3 nucleotides are TGTGCCAGCAAAGCTCGGACAGGGTATTCCTACGAGCAGTACTTC. It specifies CASKARTGYSYEQYF.

V and J are TRBV6-2 or TRBV6-3 and TRBJ2-1; D possibly matches TRBD1 or TRBD2 (6 bases each). The CDR3 has 17 residues. CDR1 and CDR2 from the germline V gene are MNHEY and SVGEGT. The V gene lost 5 bases and the J gene lost 4 bases, with 21 bases spanning the gap. This CDR3 is CASSRSQWQGRYNEQFF. The DNA of the CDR3 is TGTGCCAGCAGTCGCTCGCAATGGCAGGGGAGGTACAATGAGCAGTTCTTC.

This clone was detected only a few times. This chain joins TRBV3-1 (or the pseudogene TRBV3-2) and TRBJ1-2; D is unclear. V lost 0 bases and J 2 bases, leaving 4 bases between the germline ends. This CDR3 comprises 13 residues. Germline CDR1 reads LGHDT; CDR2 reads YNNKEL (reference sequence). The CDR3 DNA is TGTGCCAGCAGCCAAGAAGGGAACTATGGCTACACCTTC. Translation: CASSQEGNYGYTF.

Comment on this clone: Other DNA sequences in the same sample also yield this CDR3. The CDR3 DNA is TGCGCCAGCAGCTTGGAGGGACAGGGCGGTGAAAAACTGTTTTTT. This translates into CASSLEGQGGEKLFF. The chain couples TRBV5-1 to TRBJ1-4, with TRBD1 matching 9 bases. This CDR3 region has 15 residues. J lost 7 bases, V lost 0 bases, and 4 bases had no gene match. Germline assignment: CDR1 SGHRS and CDR2 YFSETQ.

The rearrangement joins TRBV5-5 to TRBJ2-7; 10 bases fit TRBD2. V shed 4 bases, J shed 6 bases, and the junction held 7 bases outside the gene matches. Germline V gene sequence: CDR1 SGHKS, CDR2 YYEKEE (reference sequence). The CDR3 has 14 residues. The CDR3 coding sequence is TGTGCCAGCAGCATAGCGGGAGGTATGTCCGAGCAGTACTTC. This codes for CASSIAGGMSEQYF.

The chain joins TRBV7-2 to TRBJ2-7; 8 nucleotides agree with TRBD2. V was clipped by 3 bases and J by 6 bases; unmatched bases: 13. Per germline, CDR1 SGHTA and CDR2 FQGNSA. CDR3 length: 16 amino acids. CDR3 coding DNA: TGTGCCAGCAGCTTTTTCCTGGCGGGAGGAGTAGGCGAGCAGTACTTC. This gives the protein CASSFFLAGGVGEQYF.

The chain combines TRBV5-1 with TRBJ2-7; D gene unclear. The V gene lost 0 bases and the J gene lost 0 bases, with 10 bases spanning the gap. The germline CDR1 and CDR2 sequences are SGHRS and YFSETQ. This CDR3 is 15 amino acids long. The CDR3, as DNA: TGCGCCAGCAGCTTGGCATGGGCGATCTCCTACGAGCAGTACTTC. Amino acid sequence: CASSLAWAISYEQYF.

The gene calls are TRBV2 and TRBJ2-2; D not certain. The CDR3 consists of 15 residues. Germline CDR1 is SNHLY and CDR2 is FYNNEI. Deletions cut 6 bases from V and 0 bases from J, with 11 bases between. The DNA of the CDR3 is TGTGCCAGCAGAAACGGACCTTCGAACACCGGGGAGCTGTTTTTT. As protein: CASRNGPSNTGELFF.

This clone appeared a few times. This chain connects TRBV5-4 to TRBJ1-1; D gene ambiguous. The CDR3 contains 13 residues. Trimming left V 4 bases short and J 10 bases short, with 17 bases between. The germline V gene encodes CDR1 SGHNT and CDR2 YYREEE (reference sequence). CDR3 region: CASSPLPRDPAFF. The CDR3 nucleotides are TGTGCCAGCAGCCCACTCCCGCGGGATCCAGCTTTCTTT.

The chain couples TRBV5-1 to TRBJ1-5, with D possibly being TRBD1 (5 bases). Germline lookup yields CDR1 SGHRS and CDR2 YFSETQ. The CDR3 contains 14 residues. V lost 6 bases and J lost 0, with 10 bases in between. As DNA, the CDR3 is TGCGCCAGCATGGGGCAGGCTAGCAATCAGCCCCAGCATTTT. This codes for CASMGQASNQPQHF.

The chain is built from TRBV11-2 and TRBJ2-7; TRBD1 matches at 7 bases. After removal of 7 bases from V and 0 bases from J, the junction contained 9 bases not matched to a gene. This CDR3 region has 15 residues. The V gene's germline CDR1 is SGHAT and CDR2 FQNNGV. Written as DNA, the CDR3 is TGTGCCAGCACTCGAGGGGGCACCCCCTCCTACGAGCAGTACTTC. Amino acid sequence: CASTRGGTPSYEQYF.